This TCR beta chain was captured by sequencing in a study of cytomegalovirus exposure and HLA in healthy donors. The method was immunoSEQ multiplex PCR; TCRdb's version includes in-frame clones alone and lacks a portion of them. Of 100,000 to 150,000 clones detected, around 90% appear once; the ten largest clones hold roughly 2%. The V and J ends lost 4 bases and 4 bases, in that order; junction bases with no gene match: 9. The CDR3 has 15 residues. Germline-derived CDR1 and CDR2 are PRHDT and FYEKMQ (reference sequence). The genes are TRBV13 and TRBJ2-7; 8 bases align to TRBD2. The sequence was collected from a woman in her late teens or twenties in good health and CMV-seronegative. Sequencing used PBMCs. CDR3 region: CASSSPGLGAYEQYF. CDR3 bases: TGTGCCAGCAGCTCCCCGGGACTAGGGGCTTACGAGCAGTACTTC.